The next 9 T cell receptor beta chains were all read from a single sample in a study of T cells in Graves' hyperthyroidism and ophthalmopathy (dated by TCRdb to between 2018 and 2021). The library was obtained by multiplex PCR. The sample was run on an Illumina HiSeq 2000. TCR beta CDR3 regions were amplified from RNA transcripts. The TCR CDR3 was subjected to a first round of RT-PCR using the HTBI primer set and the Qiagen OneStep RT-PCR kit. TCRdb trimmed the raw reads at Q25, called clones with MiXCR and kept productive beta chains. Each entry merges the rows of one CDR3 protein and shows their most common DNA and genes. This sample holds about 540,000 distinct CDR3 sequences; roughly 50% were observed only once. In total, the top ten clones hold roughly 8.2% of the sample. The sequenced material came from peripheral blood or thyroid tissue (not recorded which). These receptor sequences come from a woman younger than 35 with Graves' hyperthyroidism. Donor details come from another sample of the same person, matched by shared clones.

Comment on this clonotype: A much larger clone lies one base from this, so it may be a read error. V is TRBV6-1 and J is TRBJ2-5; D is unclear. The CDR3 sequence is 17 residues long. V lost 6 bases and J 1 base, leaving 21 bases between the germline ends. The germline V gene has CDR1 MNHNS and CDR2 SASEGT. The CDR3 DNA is TGTGCCAGCAGCCCATTGAACCCCCGCCAATCCCAAGAGACCCAGTACTTC. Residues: CASSPLNPRQSQETQYF.

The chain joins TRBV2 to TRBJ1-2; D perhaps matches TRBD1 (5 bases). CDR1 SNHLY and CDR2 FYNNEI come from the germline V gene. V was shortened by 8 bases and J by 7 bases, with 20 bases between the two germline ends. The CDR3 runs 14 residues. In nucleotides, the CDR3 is TGTGCCAGCTCACCATCATCAGGGTCCGCTGGCTACACCTTC. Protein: CASSPSSGSAGYTF.

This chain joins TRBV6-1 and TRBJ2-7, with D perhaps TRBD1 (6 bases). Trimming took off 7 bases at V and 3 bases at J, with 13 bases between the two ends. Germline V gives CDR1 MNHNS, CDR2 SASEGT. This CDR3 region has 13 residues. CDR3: CASIKDSVYEQYF. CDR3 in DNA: TGTGCCAGCATAAAGGACAGTGTCTACGAGCAGTACTTC.

CDR3 amino acids: CASSLSGRTMNTEAFF. The CDR3 nucleotides read TGTGCCAGCAGCTTATCTGGTAGGACCATGAACACTGAAGCTTTCTTT. The gene calls are TRBV7-2 and TRBJ1-1; D ambiguous. V lost 2 bases to trimming and J lost 0 bases, with 13 bases between them. In germline, CDR1 is SGHTA, CDR2 FQGNSA. The CDR3 runs 16 residues.

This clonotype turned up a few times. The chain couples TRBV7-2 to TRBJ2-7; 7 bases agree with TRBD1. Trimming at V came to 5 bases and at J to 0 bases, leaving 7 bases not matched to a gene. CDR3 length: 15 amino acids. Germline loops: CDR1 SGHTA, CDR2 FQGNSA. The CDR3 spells CASSQRTGDSYEQYF. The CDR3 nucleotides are TGTGCCAGCAGCCAAAGAACAGGGGACTCCTACGAGCAGTACTTC. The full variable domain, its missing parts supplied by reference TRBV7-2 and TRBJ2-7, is GAGVSQSPSNKVTEKGKDVELRCDPISGHTALYWYRQSLGQGLEFLIYFQGNSAPDKSGLPSDRFSAERTGGSVSTLTIQRTQQEDSAVYLCASSQRTGDSYEQYFGPGTRLTVT.

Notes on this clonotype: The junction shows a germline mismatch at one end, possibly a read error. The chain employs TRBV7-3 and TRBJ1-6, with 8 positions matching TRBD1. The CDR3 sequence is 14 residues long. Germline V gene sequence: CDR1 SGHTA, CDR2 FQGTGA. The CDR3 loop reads CANSQAQGDSPLHF. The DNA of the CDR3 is TGCGCCAACAGCCAAGCACAGGGGGATTCACCCCTCCACTTT.

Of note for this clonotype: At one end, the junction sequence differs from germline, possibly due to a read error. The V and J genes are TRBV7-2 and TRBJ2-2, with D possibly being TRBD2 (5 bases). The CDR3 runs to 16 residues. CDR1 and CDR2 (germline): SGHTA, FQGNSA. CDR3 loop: CASSLNFGINTGELSF. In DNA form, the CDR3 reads TGTGCCAGCAGCTTAAATTTCGGGATCAACACCGGGGAGCTGTCTTTT.

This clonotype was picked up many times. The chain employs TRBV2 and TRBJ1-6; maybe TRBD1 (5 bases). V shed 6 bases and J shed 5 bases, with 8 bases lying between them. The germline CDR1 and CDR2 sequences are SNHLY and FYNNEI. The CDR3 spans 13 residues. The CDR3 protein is CASRPGHNSPLHF. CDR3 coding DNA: TGTGCCAGCAGGCCGGGACATAATTCACCCCTCCACTTT.

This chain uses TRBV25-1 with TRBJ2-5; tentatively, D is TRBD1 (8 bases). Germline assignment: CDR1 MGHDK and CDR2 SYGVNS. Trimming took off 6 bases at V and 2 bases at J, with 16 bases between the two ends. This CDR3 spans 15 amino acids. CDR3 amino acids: CASSWTGRGQETQYF. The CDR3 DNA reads TGTGCCAGCAGCTGGACAGGGCGGGGGCAAGAGACCCAGTACTTC.